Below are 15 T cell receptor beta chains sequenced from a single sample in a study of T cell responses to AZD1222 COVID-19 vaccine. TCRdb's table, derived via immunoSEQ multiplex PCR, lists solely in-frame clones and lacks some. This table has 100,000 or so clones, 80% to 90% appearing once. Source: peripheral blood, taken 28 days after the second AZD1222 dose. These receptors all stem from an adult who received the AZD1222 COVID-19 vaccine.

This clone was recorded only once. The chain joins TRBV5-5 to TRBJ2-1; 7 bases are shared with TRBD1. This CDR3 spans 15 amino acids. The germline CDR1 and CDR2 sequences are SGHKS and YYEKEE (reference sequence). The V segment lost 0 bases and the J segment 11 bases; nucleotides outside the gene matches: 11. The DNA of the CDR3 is TGTGCCAGCAGCTTGGATCCCGGGACAGCGCTCCAGCAGTTCTTC. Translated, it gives CASSLDPGTALQQFF.

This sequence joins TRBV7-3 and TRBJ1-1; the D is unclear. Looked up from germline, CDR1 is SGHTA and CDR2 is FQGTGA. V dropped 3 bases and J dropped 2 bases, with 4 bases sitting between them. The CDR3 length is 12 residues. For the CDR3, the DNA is TGTGCCAGCAGCTTTCGAAACACTGAAGCTTTCTTT. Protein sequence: CASSFRNTEAFF.

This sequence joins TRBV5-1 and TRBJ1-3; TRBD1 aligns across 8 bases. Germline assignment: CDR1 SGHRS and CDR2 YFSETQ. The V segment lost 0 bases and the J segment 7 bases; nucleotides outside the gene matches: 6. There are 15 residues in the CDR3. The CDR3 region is CASSLDRTGLNTIYF. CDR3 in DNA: TGCGCCAGCAGCTTGGATAGGACAGGGCTTAACACCATATATTTT.

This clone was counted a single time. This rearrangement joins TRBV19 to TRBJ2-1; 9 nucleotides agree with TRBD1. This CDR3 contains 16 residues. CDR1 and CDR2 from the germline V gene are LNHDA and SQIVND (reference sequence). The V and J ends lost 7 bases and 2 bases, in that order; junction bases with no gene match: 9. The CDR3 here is CASKAEQGAAYNEQFF. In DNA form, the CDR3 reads TGTGCCAGTAAGGCGGAACAGGGGGCAGCCTACAATGAGCAGTTCTTC.

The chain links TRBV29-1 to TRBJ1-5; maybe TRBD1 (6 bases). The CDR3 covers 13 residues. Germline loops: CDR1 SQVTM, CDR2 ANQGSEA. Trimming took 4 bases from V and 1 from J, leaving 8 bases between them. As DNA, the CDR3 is TGCAGCGTTGGGCAGGGGAGCAATCAGCCCCAGCATTTT. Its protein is CSVGQGSNQPQHF.

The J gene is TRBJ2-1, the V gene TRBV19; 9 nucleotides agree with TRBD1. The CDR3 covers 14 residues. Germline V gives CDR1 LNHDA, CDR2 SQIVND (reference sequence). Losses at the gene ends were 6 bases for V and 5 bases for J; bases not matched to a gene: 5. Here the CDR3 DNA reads TGTGCCAGTAGGCCCGACAGGGGGGACAATGAGCAGTTCTTC. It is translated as CASRPDRGDNEQFF.

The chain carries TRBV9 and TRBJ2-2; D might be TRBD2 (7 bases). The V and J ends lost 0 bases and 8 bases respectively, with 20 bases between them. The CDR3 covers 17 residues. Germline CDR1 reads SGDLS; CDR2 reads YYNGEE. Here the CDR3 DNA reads TGTGCCAGCAGCGTAGCAGGGCGGGGGCGCCTCGCGGGGGAGCTGTTTTTT. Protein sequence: CASSVAGRGRLAGELFF. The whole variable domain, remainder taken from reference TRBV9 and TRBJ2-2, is DSGVTQTPKHLITATGQRVTLRCSPRSGDLSVYWYQQSLDQGLQFLIQYYNGEERAKGNILERFSAQQFPDLHSELNLSSLELGDSALYFCASSVAGRGRLAGELFFGEGSRLTVL.

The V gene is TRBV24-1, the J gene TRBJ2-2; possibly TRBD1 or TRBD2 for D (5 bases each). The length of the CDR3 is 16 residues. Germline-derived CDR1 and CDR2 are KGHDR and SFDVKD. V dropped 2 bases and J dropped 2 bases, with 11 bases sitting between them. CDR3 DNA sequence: TGTGCCACCAGTGATTATAGGGACGGTAACACCGGGGAGCTGTTTTTT. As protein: CATSDYRDGNTGELFF.

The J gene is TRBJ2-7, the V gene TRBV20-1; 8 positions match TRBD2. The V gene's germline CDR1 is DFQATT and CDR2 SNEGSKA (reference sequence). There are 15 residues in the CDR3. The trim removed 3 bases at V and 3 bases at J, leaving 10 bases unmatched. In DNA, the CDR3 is TGCAGTGCTAGTCCAACTAGCGGCCGCCTCTACGAGCAGTACTTC. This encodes CSASPTSGRLYEQYF.

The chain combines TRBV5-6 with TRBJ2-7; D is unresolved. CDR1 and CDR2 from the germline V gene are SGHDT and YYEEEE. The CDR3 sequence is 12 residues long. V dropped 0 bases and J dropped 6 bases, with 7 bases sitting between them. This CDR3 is CASSLALREQYF. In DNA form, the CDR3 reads TGTGCCAGCAGCTTGGCCTTACGCGAGCAGTACTTC.

DNA for the CDR3: TGTGCCAGCAGCTCGAGGGTGGGCAGGGGCTACGAGCAGTACTTC. Protein sequence: CASSSRVGRGYEQYF. V and J are TRBV11-2 and TRBJ2-7; D perhaps matches TRBD1 (6 bases). Trimming shortened V by 4 bases and J by 3 bases, and 16 bases separated the two germline ends. In germline, CDR1 is SGHAT, CDR2 FQNNGV. The CDR3 runs to 15 residues.

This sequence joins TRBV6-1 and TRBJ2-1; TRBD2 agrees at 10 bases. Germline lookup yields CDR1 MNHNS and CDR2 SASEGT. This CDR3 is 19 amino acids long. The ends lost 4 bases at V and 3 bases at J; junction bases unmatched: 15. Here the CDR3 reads CASSVGHSRLAGDYNEQFF. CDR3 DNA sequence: TGTGCCAGCAGTGTTGGCCACTCCCGGCTAGCGGGAGACTACAATGAGCAGTTCTTC.

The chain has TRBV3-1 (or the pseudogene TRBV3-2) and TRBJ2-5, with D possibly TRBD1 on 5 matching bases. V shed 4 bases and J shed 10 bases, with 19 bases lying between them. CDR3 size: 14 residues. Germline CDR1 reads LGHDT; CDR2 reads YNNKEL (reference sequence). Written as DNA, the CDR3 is TGTGCCAGCAGCCCGGACCCGTGGGGCTCCCTCCAGTACTTC. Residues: CASSPDPWGSLQYF.

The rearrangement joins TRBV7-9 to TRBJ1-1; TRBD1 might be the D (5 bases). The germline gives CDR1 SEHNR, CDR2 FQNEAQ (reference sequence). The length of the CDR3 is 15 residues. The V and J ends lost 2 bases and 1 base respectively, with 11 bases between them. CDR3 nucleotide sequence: TGTGCCAGCAGCTTATGGGAGGGGAGGAACACTGAAGCTTTCTTT. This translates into CASSLWEGRNTEAFF.

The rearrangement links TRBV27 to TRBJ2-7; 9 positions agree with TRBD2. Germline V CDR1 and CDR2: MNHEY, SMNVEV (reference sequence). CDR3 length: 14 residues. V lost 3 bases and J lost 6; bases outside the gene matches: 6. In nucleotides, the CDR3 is TGTGCCAGCAGTTTTGTAGGACTAGCGTCCGAGCAGTACTTC. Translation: CASSFVGLASEQYF.